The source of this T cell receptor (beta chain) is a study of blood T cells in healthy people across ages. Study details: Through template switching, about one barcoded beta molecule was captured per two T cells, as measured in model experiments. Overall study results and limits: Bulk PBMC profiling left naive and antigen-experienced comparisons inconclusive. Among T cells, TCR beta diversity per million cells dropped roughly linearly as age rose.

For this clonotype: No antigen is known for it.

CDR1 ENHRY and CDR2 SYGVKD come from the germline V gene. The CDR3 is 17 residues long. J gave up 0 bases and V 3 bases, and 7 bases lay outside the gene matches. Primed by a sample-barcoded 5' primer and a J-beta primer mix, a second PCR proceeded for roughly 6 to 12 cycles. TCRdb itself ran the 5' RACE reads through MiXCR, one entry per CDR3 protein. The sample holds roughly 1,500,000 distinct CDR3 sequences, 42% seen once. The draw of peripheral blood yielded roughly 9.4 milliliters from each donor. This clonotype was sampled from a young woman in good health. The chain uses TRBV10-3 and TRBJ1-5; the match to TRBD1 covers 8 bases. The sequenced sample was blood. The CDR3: CAISDGPGQDSNQPQHF. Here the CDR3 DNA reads TGTGCCATCAGTGATGGACCGGGACAGGATAGCAATCAGCCCCAGCATTTT.